A single T cell receptor beta chain is shown here with its context. The data were taken from a study of blood T cell repertoires in COVID-19. Turning to the study itself: Samples of COVID-19 (acute and convalescent) were obtained from the United States, Italy and Spain. PBMCs, B-cell-depleted T cells, or T cells were the source of the cDNA or gDNA that made up the material.

In the original processing: Estimated nucleated cell counts came from reference gene primer amplification. The table came from immunoSEQ multiplex PCR; TCRdb's copy has only in-frame clones and leaves some out. The DNA was the basis for D and trimming; V, J and clone size are from that table. Among some 130,000 clones listed, 75% to 90% were seen once. There are 13 residues in the CDR3. V was pared by 3 bases and J by 5 bases, with 8 bases between. CDR1 is SEHNR, CDR2 FQNEAQ, per germline (reference sequence). The TCR originated in a human donor in a cohort sampled during active COVID-19. Sequenced material: peripheral blood. The chain recombines TRBV7-9 with TRBJ2-4, with D uncertain. The CDR3 DNA is TGTGCCAGCAGCTTGGGCAGCCAAAACATTCAGTACTTC. Amino acid sequence: CASSLGSQNIQYF.